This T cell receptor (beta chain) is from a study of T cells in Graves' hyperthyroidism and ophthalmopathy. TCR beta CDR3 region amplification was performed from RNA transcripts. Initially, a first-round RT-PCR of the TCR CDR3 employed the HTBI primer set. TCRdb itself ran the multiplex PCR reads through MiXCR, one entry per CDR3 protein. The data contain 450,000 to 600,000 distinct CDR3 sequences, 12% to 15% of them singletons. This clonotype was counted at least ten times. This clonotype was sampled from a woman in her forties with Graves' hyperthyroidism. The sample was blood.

The CDR3 sequence is CASSYSLDTDTQYF. As DNA, the CDR3 is TGTGCCAGCAGTTACTCGTTGGACACAGATACGCAGTATTTT. The rearrangement joins TRBV6-6 to TRBJ2-3; D ambiguous. Between the trimmed V and J ends, which lost 0 bases and 2 bases, there was a span of 6 bases. Per the germline V gene, CDR1 is MNHNY and CDR2 is SVGAGI (reference sequence). The CDR3 consists of 14 residues.